The T cell receptor beta chain under discussion was sequenced for a study of monozygotic twins with inflammatory bowel disease. Overall study findings and caveats: Comparison of concordant versus discordant twins revealed no difference in repertoire similarity, possibly due to limited power. For IBD patients, clonotypes shared with others were fewer than for healthy twins, especially with disease activity.

The CDR3 totals 17 residues. Germline lookup yields CDR1 SGHDT and CDR2 YYEEEE. Template switching appended UMIs that held a 6-nucleotide sample barcode. Nested amplification of TCRalpha and TCRbeta cDNA involved two PCRs of around 16 and 10 cycles. From its re-call of the 5' RACE reads, TCRdb lists each CDR3 protein once, without DNA. The table lists fewer than 550,000 distinct CDR3 sequences. With regard to this clonotype: Its specificity is not known.

The gene calls are TRBV5-6 and TRBJ2-1; TCRdb designates TRBD2, a call that cannot be tested without DNA. This TCR derives from a human donor with ulcerative colitis or Crohn's disease, or a healthy co-twin of an affected twin (not recorded which). Specimen: blood. CDR3 sequence: CASSWPTSGGARNEQFF.